This T cell receptor beta chain appears in the sequencing data of a study of T cell responses to AZD1222 COVID-19 vaccine. Study outcomes and limitations: Donors were mostly white British, more females; clonal diversity possibly underestimated. Spike-specific TCRs gained breadth and depth after people received two AZD1222 doses. Targets within unmutated variant regions were reportedly found for nearly half of spike-specific TCRs. The repertoires were collected only after the peak T cell response.

Data came from immunoSEQ multiplex PCR; TCRdb stores just in-frame clones and leaves some out. Of over 70,000 clones detected, about 91% appear once; the ten largest clones hold 7% to 10%. There are 15 residues in the CDR3. CDR1 is ENHRY, CDR2 SYGVKD, per germline. V gave up 6 bases and J gave up 1 base; unmatched junction bases: 8. As regards this clone: Its antigen is as yet unknown.

The sequencing used peripheral blood, collected 28 days after the second AZD1222 dose. The chain carries TRBV10-3 and TRBJ1-2; TRBD1 aligns across 7 bases. The sequence was collected from an adult who received the AZD1222 COVID-19 vaccine. CDR3 protein: CAIRAPDRLNYGYTF. In nucleotides, the CDR3 is TGTGCCATCAGAGCCCCGGACAGGCTTAACTATGGCTACACCTTC.